The 14 T cell receptor beta chains presented below share a single source sample, sequenced in a study of tumor-infiltrating lymphocytes in primary liver carcinoma. Between about 17 and 34 mg of unsorted bulk tissue served as the source from which RNA and DNA were co-extracted. TCR beta cDNA was prepared out of approximately 500 ng total RNA by means of a constant-region primer. Investigators got TCR beta libraries out of three nested multiplex PCR rounds, done with slightly modified ARM-PCR. The first two PCR rounds used TRBV1-TRBV30 primers with a Cbeta primer, roughly 10 cycles each. MiXCR was run by TCRdb on the multiplex PCR reads, yielding one entry per CDR3 protein. The sample holds about 54,000 distinct CDR3 sequences, about 73% seen once. Source material: liver tumor tissue from sampling region 2. The subset was: tumor region T2, inferior pole. These receptors all stem from a middle-aged man with primary liver carcinoma and hepatitis B virus infection.

A word on this clonotype: The junction does not match germline at one end; this may be a read error. The CDR3 DNA is TGTGCCATCAGTGCGGGGGCCCTCTCCTACGAGAAGTGCTTC. Amino acid sequence: CAISAGALSYEKCF. J is TRBJ2-7 and V is TRBV10-3, with D possibly called TRBD1 or TRBD2 (6 bases each). CDR3 size: 14 residues. Germline V gene data show CDR1 as ENHRY and CDR2 as SYGVKD.

Remarks on this clonotype: This likely comes from a read error, as the CDR3 has no conserved phenylalanine or tryptophan at its end. The V and J genes are TRBV4-1 and TRBJ2-5, with TRBD2 matching 9 bases. The germline V gene encodes CDR1 MGHRA and CDR2 YSYEKL. The J segment lost 4 bases and the V segment lost 1 base, leaving 7 bases of the junction unmatched. The CDR3 has 16 amino acids. CDR3 region: CASSQGVAGEGETQYL. DNA of the CDR3: TGCGCCAGCAGCCAAGGGGTAGCGGGAGAGGGAGAGACCCAGTACCTC.

The V call is TRBV11-2, the J call TRBJ2-2; a weak D match, TRBD2 (6 bases). This CDR3 has 16 residues. The ends were cut back, 1 base at V and 9 bases at J, with 18 bases in the middle. CDR1 and CDR2 (germline): SGHAT, FQNNGV. The CDR3 nucleotides are TGTGCCAGCAGCTTAGTGGCGCCAGCGGGTACCAGGGAGCTGTTTTTT. Amino acid sequence: CASSLVAPAGTRELFF. The full variable domain, rest sourced from reference TRBV11-2 and TRBJ2-2, is EAGVAQSPRYKIIEKRQSVAFWCNPISGHATLYWYQQILGQGPKLLIQFQNNGVVDDSQLPKDRFSAERLKGVDSTLKIQPAKLEDSAVYLCASSLVAPAGTRELFFGEGSRLTVL.

As for this clonotype: Because the CDR3 is missing its conserved closing phenylalanine or tryptophan, this is likely a read error. The chain carries TRBV6-1 and TRBJ2-7, with D unresolved. CDR3 size: 13 residues. Germline V gene lookup returns CDR1 MNHNS and CDR2 SASEGT. The DNA for the CDR3 is TGCGCCAGCAGAGAATGGGTTTTCTACGACCAGTACTTA. This translates into CASREWVFYDQYL.

A remark on this clonotype: The germline gene is not matched at one end of the junction; a read error may be the cause. V gene TRBV4-1 combines with J gene TRBJ1-2; D is perhaps TRBD1 (5 bases). The CDR3 is 13 residues long. CDR1 is MGHRA, CDR2 YSYEKL, per germline. CDR3 bases: TGTATCAGCAGCGAGACAGCTAACTATGGCTACACCTTC. This codes for CISSETANYGYTF.

This rearrangement joins TRBV4-1 to TRBJ2-2; 7 nucleotides agree with TRBD1. CDR3 length equals 15 residues. J was trimmed by 6 bases and V by 10 bases; bases with no gene match: 14. CDR1 and CDR2 from the germline V gene are MGHRA and YSYEKL. The CDR3: CANSLRQGEAGELFF. In nucleotides, the CDR3 is TGCGCCAATAGCCTGAGACAGGGAGAAGCCGGGGAGCTGTTTTTT.

Note on this clonotype: A much larger clone is a single base away; this may be a read error. This rearrangement joins TRBV4-1 to TRBJ2-7, with D perhaps assigned TRBD1 or TRBD2 (5 bases each). Germline V gene sequence: CDR1 MGHRA, CDR2 YSYEKL. The CDR3 spans 14 residues. CDR3 residues: CASSQEIRDLEQHF. The CDR3 DNA follows: TGCGCCAGCAGCCAAGAAATTCGGGACCTCGAGCAGCACTTC.

In this sample, this clonotype turned up many times. The chain uses TRBV6-1 and TRBJ2-7; D ambiguous. Per the germline V gene, CDR1 is MNHNS and CDR2 is SASEGT. The CDR3 length is 13 residues. V lost 10 bases to trimming and J lost 2 bases, with 15 bases between them. The CDR3 region is CATGPSGPYEQYF. The CDR3 DNA follows: TGTGCCACCGGGCCGTCCGGACCCTACGAGCAGTACTTC.

To note about this clonotype: The junction does not match germline at one end; this may be a read error. The CDR3 is CASSFRWLAGYTGEMFF. DNA for the CDR3: TGTGCCAGCAGCTTTCGGTGGTTAGCGGGTTACACCGGGGAGATGTTTTTT. The V and J genes are TRBV5-6 and TRBJ2-2; 7 positions match TRBD2. Germline CDR1 SGHDT, CDR2 YYEEEE. This CDR3 region has 17 residues.

At least ten counts were recorded for this clonotype. The rearrangement uses TRBV7-8 and TRBJ2-3; 9 bases align to TRBD2. The CDR3 is made up of 13 amino acids. The germline V gene encodes CDR1 SGHVS and CDR2 FQNEAQ. This CDR3 reads CASGTSLTDTQYF. CDR3 nucleotide sequence: TGTGCGTCCGGGACTAGCCTCACAGATACGCAGTATTTT.

Concerning this clonotype itself: The CDR3 carries no conserved terminal phenylalanine or tryptophan, so it likely arises from a read error. The V gene is TRBV7-8, the J gene TRBJ2-1, with 7 bases matching TRBD2. The CDR3 runs 15 residues. Germline CDR1 is SGHVS and CDR2 is FQNEAQ. CDR3 DNA: TGTGCTAGCAGGCCTAGCGGTTCCCCTCTCGGGGAGCAGTTCTTA. It codes for CASRPSGSPLGEQFL.

Of note for this clonotype: An end of the junction differs from the germline gene, which may be a read error. This rearrangement joins TRBV12-3 or TRBV12-4 to TRBJ1-1; D is possibly TRBD1 (5 bases). The CDR3 contains 12 residues. DNA for the CDR3: TGTGCCAGCAGTGCAGGGAGCACTGAAGCTTCCTTT. Amino acids: CASSAGSTEASF.

The V gene is TRBV19, the J gene TRBJ1-5; D not certain. The CDR3 has 14 amino acids. Trimming removed 4 bases from V and 0 bases from J, with 7 bases in between. Germline V CDR1 and CDR2: LNHDA, SQIVND (reference sequence). CDR3 sequence: CASSKWISNQPQHF. Written as DNA, the CDR3 is TGTGCCAGTAGTAAATGGATTAGCAATCAGCCCCAGCATTTT.

The V call is TRBV24-1, the J call TRBJ2-1; 7 nucleotides agree with TRBD1. Trimming removed 10 bases from V and 9 bases from J; junction bases left unmatched: 2. In germline, CDR1 is KGHDR, CDR2 SFDVKD. The CDR3 is made up of 10 amino acids. CDR3 in DNA: TGTGCCACAGGGGGCACTGAGCAGTTCTTC. Its protein product is CATGGTEQFF.